Each of the 7 T cell receptor beta chains below was sequenced from the same sample in a study of cytomegalovirus exposure and HLA in healthy donors. Vbeta (60) and Jbeta (13) primers were used in the PCR. Libraries were prepared by immunoSEQ multiplex PCR; TCRdb keeps only in-frame clonotypes and omits some of them. Of approximately 100,000 clones listed, roughly 80% are singletons. The specimen sequenced was PBMCs. These TCRs come from a man between 60 and 75 years old in good health and CMV-seronegative.

This chain joins TRBV7-9 and TRBJ1-3; 9 bases agree with TRBD1. V dropped 5 bases and J dropped 0; count of bases not matched to a gene: 5. Germline V CDR1 and CDR2: SEHNR, FQNEAQ (reference sequence). The CDR3 length is 16 residues. The CDR3 DNA reads TGTGCCAGCAGCATCGGGACAGGGTCCTCTGGAAACACCATATATTTT. It translates to CASSIGTGSSGNTIYF.

The chain links TRBV19 to TRBJ1-4, with D hard to call. CDR3 size: 12 residues. Per germline, CDR1 LNHDA and CDR2 SQIVND (reference sequence). Between the trimmed V and J ends, which lost 6 bases and 7 bases, there was a span of 9 bases. CDR3: CASRRVGEKLFF. The DNA of the CDR3 is TGTGCCAGTAGGAGGGTTGGTGAAAAACTGTTTTTT. Full variable domain (rest looked up from reference TRBV19 and TRBJ1-4): DGGITQSPKYLFRKEGQNVTLSCEQNLNHDAMYWYRQDPGQGLRLIYYSQIVNDFQKGDIAEGYSVSREKKESFPLTVTSAQKNPTAFYLCASRRVGEKLFFGSGTQLSVL.

This chain links TRBV7-9 with TRBJ1-1; D remains unclear. Per the germline V gene, CDR1 is SEHNR and CDR2 is FQNEAQ (reference sequence). Trimming removed 0 bases from V and 5 bases from J, with 7 bases in between. This CDR3 is 13 amino acids long. The CDR3 here is CASSLALFTEAFF. CDR3 nucleotides: TGTGCCAGCAGCTTAGCCCTATTTACTGAAGCTTTCTTT.

The chain recombines TRBV2 with TRBJ2-2; no clear D gene. This CDR3 is built from 14 residues. Germline CDR1 reads SNHLY; CDR2 reads FYNNEI. Trimming shortened V by 6 bases and J by 1 base, and 9 bases separated the two germline ends. The CDR3 spells CASSGQVNTGELFF. The CDR3, as DNA: TGTGCCAGCAGCGGTCAGGTGAACACCGGGGAGCTGTTTTTT. The complete variable domain, with remaining parts taken from reference TRBV2 and TRBJ2-2, reads EPEVTQTPSHQVTQMGQEVILRCVPISNHLYFYWYRQILGQKVEFLVSFYNNEISEKSEIFDDQFSVERPDGSNFTLKIRSTKLEDSAMYFCASSGQVNTGELFFGEGSRLTVL.

The chain employs TRBV7-6 and TRBJ1-3; D is ambiguous. The CDR3 runs to 16 residues. Per the germline V gene, CDR1 is SGHVS and CDR2 is FNYEAQ. V was pared by 1 base and J by 0 bases, with 10 bases between. CDR3 DNA sequence: TGTGCCAGCAGCTTAGGCCACAGAAACTCTGGAAACACCATATATTTT. It encodes CASSLGHRNSGNTIYF.

CDR3 in amino acids: CASSLDRGVGQHF. The CDR3 coding sequence is TGTGCCAGCAGCTTGGACAGGGGGGTGGGTCAGCATTTT. V is TRBV7-2 and J is TRBJ1-5; 10 bases line up with TRBD1. The length of the CDR3 is 13 residues. With V trimmed by 3 bases and J by 13 bases, 6 bases remained unmatched. Germline V gene sequence: CDR1 SGHTA, CDR2 FQGNSA.

In its sample, this clone was seen once. The chain carries TRBV28 and TRBJ1-4; weak D call: TRBD1 (5 bases). The CDR3 sequence is 16 residues long. Germline lookup yields CDR1 MDHEN and CDR2 SYDVKM. Trimming cost V 3 bases and J 5 bases, with 16 bases left between them. The CDR3 nucleotides are TGTGCCAGCAGTTTGATAGGAATGACAGAGAATGAAAAACTGTTTTTT. This gives the protein CASSLIGMTENEKLFF.